These 16 T cell receptor beta chains were sequenced from one sample in a study of metastatic and nonmetastatic thyroid tumors. TCRdb used MiXCR to call clones anew from the PCR reads. The sample records around 23,000 clones, roughly 19% being singletons. Not a single patient had been given any form of treatment at any point before undergoing thyroid surgery. Sequencing input: blood. The receptors originated from a male donor with papillary thyroid cancer or a benign thyroid nodule (not recorded which). Some clones in this sample may be carry-over from other donors' samples.

This clone was recorded many times. The V gene is TRBV20-1, the J gene TRBJ2-7, with D unresolved. CDR1 is DFQATT and CDR2 is SNEGSKA in the germline V gene (reference sequence). Trimming removed 3 bases at V and 1 base at J, with 19 bases between. The CDR3 runs to 16 residues. CDR3 DNA sequence: TGCAGTGCTAGCCCCCCCCGGCGGCTAGGTTCCTACGAGCAGTACTTC. This gives the protein CSASPPRRLGSYEQYF.

This clone is categorized as medium-sized. The chain employs TRBV4-3 and TRBJ2-4, with TRBD1 identical over 9 bases. Germline V gene lookup returns CDR1 LGHNA and CDR2 YSLEER. This CDR3 spans 16 amino acids. The ends lost 1 base at V and 8 bases at J; junction bases unmatched: 9. CDR3 residues: CASSQVPGTGSHIQYF. CDR3 DNA: TGCGCCAGCAGCCAAGTTCCTGGGACAGGGTCTCACATTCAGTACTTC.

This clone was observed many times. The chain carries TRBV20-1 and TRBJ2-5; D might be TRBD2 (6 bases). The CDR3 extends over 13 amino acids. V lost 6 bases to trimming and J lost 2 bases, with 13 bases between them. CDR1 is DFQATT, CDR2 SNEGSKA, per germline (reference sequence). The CDR3 DNA reads as TGCAGTGCCCCGGGGGATACTCAAGAGACCCAGTACTTC. Protein product: CSAPGDTQETQYF.

The chain couples TRBV10-2 to TRBJ2-3; D not resolved. The CDR3 is 10 residues long. V lost 10 bases, J lost 6 bases, and 8 bases lay in between. In germline, CDR1 is WSHSY, CDR2 SAAADI. In nucleotides, the CDR3 is TGCGCCATGCATATGGATACGCAGTATTTT. Translation gives CAMHMDTQYF.

This clone has a count of ten or more. The CDR3: CASSAGTTDTQYF. Here the CDR3 DNA reads TGTGCCAGCAGTGCCGGGACTACAGATACGCAGTATTTT. This chain uses TRBV6-4 with TRBJ2-3; possible D gene TRBD2, 6 bases. The CDR3 is made up of 13 amino acids. Germline CDR1 is MRHNA and CDR2 is SNTAGT. Trimming cost V 4 bases and J 3 bases, with 8 bases left between them.

This clone ranks as medium-sized. The chain links TRBV4-1 to TRBJ1-2; D gene uncertain. The V gene lost 4 bases and the J gene lost 4 bases, with 16 bases spanning the gap. The CDR3 sequence is 15 residues long. The germline V gene has CDR1 MGHRA and CDR2 YSYEKL. CDR3 sequence reads: CASSLILGQSYGYTF. The DNA of the CDR3 is TGCGCCAGCAGCCTTATTCTCGGGCAGAGCTATGGCTACACCTTC.

This clone was seen ten or more times. The J gene is TRBJ1-2, the V gene TRBV9; D remains ambiguous. This CDR3 is built from 12 residues. V lost 5 bases to trimming and J lost 2 bases, with 7 bases between them. The germline CDR1 and CDR2 sequences are SGDLS and YYNGEE. As DNA, the CDR3 is TGTGCCAGCAGTGAAACCAACTATGGCTACACCTTC. It codes for CASSETNYGYTF.

Ten or more counts support this clone. V usage is TRBV20-1 and J usage is TRBJ2-7, with TRBD1 matching 7 bases. The CDR3 spans 12 residues. Germline V CDR1 and CDR2: DFQATT, SNEGSKA (reference sequence). V lost 6 bases and J lost 0; bases outside the gene matches: 2. The CDR3 loop reads CSATGHSYEQYF. CDR3 in DNA: TGCAGTGCGACAGGGCACTCCTACGAGCAGTACTTC.

This clone was seen repeatedly, ten times or more. V usage is TRBV28 and J usage is TRBJ2-5; TRBD2 matches 8 bases. Germline V gene lookup returns CDR1 MDHEN and CDR2 SYDVKM. Losses at the gene ends were 7 bases for V and 3 bases for J; bases not matched to a gene: 10. This CDR3 is 15 amino acids long. This chain's CDR3 is CASKGLGLGEETQYF. The DNA for the CDR3 is TGTGCCAGCAAGGGACTAGGATTGGGAGAAGAGACCCAGTACTTC.

This clone was found many times. The rearrangement uses TRBV11-2 and TRBJ2-1; 10 nucleotides match TRBD2. The trim removed 6 bases at V and 4 bases at J, leaving 6 bases unmatched. From germline, CDR1 is SGHAT and CDR2 FQNNGV. CDR3 length: 15 residues. The CDR3 sequence is CASRQERGGYNEQFF. The CDR3 nucleotides read TGTGCCAGCAGGCAGGAGCGGGGGGGATACAATGAGCAGTTCTTC.

A few counts support this clone. This may stem from a read error, because a much larger clone lies one nucleotide away. This sequence joins TRBV9 and TRBJ1-4; D gene uncertain. Germline-derived CDR1 and CDR2 are SGDLS and YYNGEE. This CDR3 is 15 amino acids long. Trimming stripped 2 bases from V and 8 bases from J, with 16 bases between. The CDR3 spells CASSVGSSLSEKLFF. CDR3 bases: TGTGCCAGCAGCGTCGGATCGTCCTTAAGCGAAAAACTGTTTTTT.

V gene TRBV3-1 combines with J gene TRBJ2-7; D remains unclear. The germline V and J ends were trimmed by 1 base and 7 bases, with 11 bases remaining between them. Germline values: CDR1 LGHDT, CDR2 YNNKEL (reference sequence). This CDR3 has 13 residues. The CDR3 DNA reads TGTGCCAGCAGCCAAGGTGGAATGGGGGAGCAGTACTTC. Translation: CASSQGGMGEQYF.

This clone occurred many times. The V and J genes are TRBV27 and TRBJ2-1; 14 nucleotides line up with TRBD2. This CDR3 contains 17 residues. Germline V gene sequence: CDR1 MNHEY, CDR2 SMNVEV (reference sequence). J was trimmed by 7 bases and V by 4 bases; bases with no gene match: 9. CDR3 protein: CASSWPGLAGVYNEQFF. As DNA, the CDR3 is TGTGCCAGCAGTTGGCCGGGACTAGCGGGAGTTTATAATGAGCAGTTCTTC.

This clone was found many times. This rearrangement joins TRBV6-1 to TRBJ2-5; D may correspond to TRBD1 or TRBD2 (5 bases each). CDR3 size: 13 residues. Per germline, CDR1 MNHNS and CDR2 SASEGT. Trimming pared 8 bases from V and 4 bases from J, leaving 14 bases between. DNA of the CDR3: TGTGCCAGCGGGACCTTGTCGGGAGAGACCCAGTACTTC. It encodes CASGTLSGETQYF.

The V call is TRBV11-1, the J call TRBJ1-1; D uncertain. V shed 4 bases and J shed 1 base, with 13 bases lying between them. There are 15 residues in the CDR3. Germline CDR1 reads SGHAT; CDR2 reads FQDESV (reference sequence). CDR3 protein: CASSSGLPANTEAFF. The CDR3 nucleotides are TGTGCCAGCAGCTCTGGTCTTCCAGCGAACACTGAAGCTTTCTTT.

This clone was found many times. The chain couples TRBV6-1 to TRBJ1-2, with a weak D call TRBD1 (5 bases). The CDR3 is made up of 14 amino acids. CDR1 is MNHNS and CDR2 is SASEGT in the germline V gene. V shed 2 bases and J shed 13 bases, with 20 bases lying between them. CDR3 sequence reads: CASSEWGGRGGCTF. The CDR3 region has the DNA TGTGCCAGCAGTGAATGGGGCGGCCGGGGGGGGTGCACCTTC.